This T cell receptor (beta chain) appears in the sequencing data of a study of T cells after yellow fever vaccination. Findings and caveats of the study: Abundant clonotypes from the bulk population could contaminate FACS-sorted repertoires.

The germline gives CDR1 MRHNA, CDR2 SNTAGT. Trimming shortened V by 0 bases and J by 8 bases, and 11 bases separated the two germline ends. The length of the CDR3 is 14 residues. This clonotype was observed a handful of times. Its target is not known. TCRdb analysed the 5' RACE reads with MiXCR anew, one entry per CDR3 protein. Among about 340,000 distinct CDR3 sequences, 9.5% to 15% were seen once, and the ten largest hold approximately 3.3%. The chain carries TRBV6-4 and TRBJ2-1, with D tentatively TRBD1 or TRBD2 (5 bases each). This specimen was CD4+ T cells sorted from PBMCs, taken 15 days after the yellow fever booster vaccination. The source of this sequence is a man aged 18 to 30 who received the YFV17D yellow fever vaccine. The CDR3 DNA follows: TGTGCCAGCAGTGACTCCTACGGGGCTCATGAGCAGTTCTTC. It codes for CASSDSYGAHEQFF.